This T cell receptor beta chain is drawn from a study of blood T cell repertoires in COVID-19. CDR3 size: 16 residues. Germline CDR1 reads SGDLS; CDR2 reads YYNGEE. V lost 0 bases and J lost 2; bases outside the gene matches: 8. There are a few counts of this clone. TCRdb keeps only in-frame clones here, not all; method: immunoSEQ multiplex PCR. The sample has approximately 340,000 clones; roughly 86% are singletons. The clonotype originates from a man under 40 with COVID-19, enrolled during active disease. The sample consisted of peripheral blood. The rearrangement uses TRBV9 and TRBJ2-7, with 7 positions matching TRBD1. CDR3 sequence (DNA): TGTGCCAGCAGCGTAGCTACGACAGGGCTCACCTACGAGCAGTACTTC. It is translated as CASSVATTGLTYEQYF. Drawing the rest from reference TRBV9 and TRBJ2-7, the complete variable domain is DSGVTQTPKHLITATGQRVTLRCSPRSGDLSVYWYQQSLDQGLQFLIQYYNGEERAKGNILERFSAQQFPDLHSELNLSSLELGDSALYFCASSVATTGLTYEQYFGPGTRLTVT.